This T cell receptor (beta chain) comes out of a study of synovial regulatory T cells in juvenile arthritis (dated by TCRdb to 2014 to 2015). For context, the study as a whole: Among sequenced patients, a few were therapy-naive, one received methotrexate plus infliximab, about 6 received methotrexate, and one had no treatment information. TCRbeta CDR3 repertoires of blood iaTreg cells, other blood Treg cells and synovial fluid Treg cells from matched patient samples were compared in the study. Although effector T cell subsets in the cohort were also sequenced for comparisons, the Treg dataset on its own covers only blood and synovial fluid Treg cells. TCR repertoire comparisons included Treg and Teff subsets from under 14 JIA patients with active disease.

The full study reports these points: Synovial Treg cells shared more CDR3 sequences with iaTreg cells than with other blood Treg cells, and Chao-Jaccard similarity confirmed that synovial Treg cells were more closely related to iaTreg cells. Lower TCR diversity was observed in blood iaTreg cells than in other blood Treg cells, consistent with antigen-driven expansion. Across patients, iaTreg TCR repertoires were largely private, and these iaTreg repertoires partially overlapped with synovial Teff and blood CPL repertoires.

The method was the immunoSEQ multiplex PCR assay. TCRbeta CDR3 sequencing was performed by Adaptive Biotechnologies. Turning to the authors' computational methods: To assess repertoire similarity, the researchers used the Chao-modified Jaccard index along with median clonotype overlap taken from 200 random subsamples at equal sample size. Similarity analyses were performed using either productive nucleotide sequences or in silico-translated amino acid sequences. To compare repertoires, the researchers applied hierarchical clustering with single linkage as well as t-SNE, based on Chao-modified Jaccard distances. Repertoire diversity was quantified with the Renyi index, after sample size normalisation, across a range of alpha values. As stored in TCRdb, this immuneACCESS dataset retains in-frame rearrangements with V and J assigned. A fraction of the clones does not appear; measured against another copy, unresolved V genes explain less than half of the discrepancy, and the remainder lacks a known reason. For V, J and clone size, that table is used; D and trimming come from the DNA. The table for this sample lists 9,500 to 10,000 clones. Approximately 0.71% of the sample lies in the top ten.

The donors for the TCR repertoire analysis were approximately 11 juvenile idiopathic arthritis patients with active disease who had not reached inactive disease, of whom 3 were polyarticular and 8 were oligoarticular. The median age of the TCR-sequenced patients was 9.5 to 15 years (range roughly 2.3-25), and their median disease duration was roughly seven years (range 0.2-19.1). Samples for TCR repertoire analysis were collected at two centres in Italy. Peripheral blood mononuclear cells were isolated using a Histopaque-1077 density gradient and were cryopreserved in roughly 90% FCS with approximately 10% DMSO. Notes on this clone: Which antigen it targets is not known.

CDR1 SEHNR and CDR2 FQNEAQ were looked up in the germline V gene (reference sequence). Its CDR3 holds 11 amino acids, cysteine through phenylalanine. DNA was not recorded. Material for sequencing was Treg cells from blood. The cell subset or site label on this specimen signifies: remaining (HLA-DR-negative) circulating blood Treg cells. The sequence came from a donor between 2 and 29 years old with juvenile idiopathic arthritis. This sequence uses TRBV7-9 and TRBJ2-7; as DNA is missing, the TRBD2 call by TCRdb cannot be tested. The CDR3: CASSLVVEQYF.